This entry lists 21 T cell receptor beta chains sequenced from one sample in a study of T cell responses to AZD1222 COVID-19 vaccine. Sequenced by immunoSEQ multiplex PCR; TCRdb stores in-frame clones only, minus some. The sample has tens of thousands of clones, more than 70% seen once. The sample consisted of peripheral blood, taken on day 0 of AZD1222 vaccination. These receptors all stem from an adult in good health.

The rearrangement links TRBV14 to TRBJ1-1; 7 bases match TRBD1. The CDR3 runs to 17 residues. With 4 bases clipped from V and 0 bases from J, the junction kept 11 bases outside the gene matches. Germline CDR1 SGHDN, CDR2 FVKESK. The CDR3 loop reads CASSRTAGQNLNTEAFF. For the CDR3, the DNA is TGTGCCAGCAGCCGAACGGCGGGACAGAACTTGAACACTGAAGCTTTCTTT.

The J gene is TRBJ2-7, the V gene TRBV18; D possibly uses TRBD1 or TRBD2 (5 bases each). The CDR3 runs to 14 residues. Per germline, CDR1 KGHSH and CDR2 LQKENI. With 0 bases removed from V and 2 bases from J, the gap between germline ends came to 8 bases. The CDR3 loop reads CASSPPGTPYEQYF. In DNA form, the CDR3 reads TGTGCCAGCTCACCACCAGGGACCCCCTACGAGCAGTACTTC.

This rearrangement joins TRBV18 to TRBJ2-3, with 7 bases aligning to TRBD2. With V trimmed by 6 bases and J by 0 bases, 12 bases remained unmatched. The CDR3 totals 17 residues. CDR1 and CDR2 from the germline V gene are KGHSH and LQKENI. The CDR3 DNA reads TGTGCCAGCTCCCCCACCCCCCAGGGAGGGAGCACAGATACGCAGTATTTT. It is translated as CASSPTPQGGSTDTQYF.

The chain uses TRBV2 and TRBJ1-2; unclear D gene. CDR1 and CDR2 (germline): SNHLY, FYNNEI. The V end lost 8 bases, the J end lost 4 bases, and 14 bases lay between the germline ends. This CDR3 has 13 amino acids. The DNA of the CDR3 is TGTGCCAGCGGCCATTCCCTTCCCTATGGCTACACCTTC. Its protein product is CASGHSLPYGYTF.

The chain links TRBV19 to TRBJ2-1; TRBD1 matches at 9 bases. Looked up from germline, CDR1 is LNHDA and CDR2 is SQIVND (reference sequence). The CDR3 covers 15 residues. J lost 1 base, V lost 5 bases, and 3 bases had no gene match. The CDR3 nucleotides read TGTGCCAGTAGTTTAGGGACAGGGTCCTACAATGAGCAGTTCTTC. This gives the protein CASSLGTGSYNEQFF.

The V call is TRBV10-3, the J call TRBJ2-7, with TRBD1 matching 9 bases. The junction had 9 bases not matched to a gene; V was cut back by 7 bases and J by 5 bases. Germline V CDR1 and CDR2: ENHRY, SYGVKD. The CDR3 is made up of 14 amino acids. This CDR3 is CAITRTGAKDEQYF. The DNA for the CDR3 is TGTGCCATCACCCGGACAGGGGCTAAGGACGAGCAGTACTTC.

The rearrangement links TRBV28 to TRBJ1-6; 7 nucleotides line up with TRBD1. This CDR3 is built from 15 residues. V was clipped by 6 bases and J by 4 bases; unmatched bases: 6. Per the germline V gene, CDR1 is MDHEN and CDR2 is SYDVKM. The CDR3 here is CASRREGAYNSPLHF. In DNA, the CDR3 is TGTGCCAGCAGAAGGGAGGGGGCTTATAATTCACCCCTCCACTTT.

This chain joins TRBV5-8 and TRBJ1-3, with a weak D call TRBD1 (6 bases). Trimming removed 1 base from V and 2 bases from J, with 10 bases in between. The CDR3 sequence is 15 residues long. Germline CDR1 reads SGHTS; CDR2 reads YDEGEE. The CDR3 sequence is CASSLRGGAGNTIYF. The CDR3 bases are TGTGCCAGCAGCTTGCGGGGGGGCGCTGGAAACACCATATATTTT. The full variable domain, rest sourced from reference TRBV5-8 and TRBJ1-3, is EAGVTQSPTHLIKTRGQQATLRCSPISGHTSVYWYQQALGLGLQFLLWYDEGEERNRGNFPPRFSGRQFPNYSSELNVNALELEDSALYLCASSLRGGAGNTIYFGEGSWLTVV.

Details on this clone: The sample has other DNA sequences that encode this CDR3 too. CDR3: CASTPVSGSTGELFF. As DNA, the CDR3 is TGTGCCAGCACCCCTGTTAGCGGGTCGACCGGGGAGCTGTTTTTT. This chain links TRBV7-9 with TRBJ2-2; 7 positions agree with TRBD2. The J segment lost 5 bases and the V segment lost 7 bases, leaving 10 bases of the junction unmatched. This CDR3 is built from 15 residues. Germline V gene sequence: CDR1 SEHNR, CDR2 FQNEAQ (reference sequence).

The CDR3 loop reads CATGQGVFEAFF. Written as DNA, the CDR3 is TGTGCCACCGGACAGGGGGTGTTTGAAGCTTTCTTT. This chain joins TRBV19 and TRBJ1-1; 10 bases fit TRBD1. CDR3 length: 12 residues. From germline, CDR1 is LNHDA and CDR2 SQIVND (reference sequence). After removal of 10 bases from V and 7 bases from J, the junction contained 6 bases not matched to a gene.

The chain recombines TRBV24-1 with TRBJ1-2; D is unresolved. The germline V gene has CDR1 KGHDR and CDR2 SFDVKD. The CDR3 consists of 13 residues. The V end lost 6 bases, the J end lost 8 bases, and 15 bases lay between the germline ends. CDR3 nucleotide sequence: TGTGCCACCAGTCCTGGGCAGAACCAGGGCTACACCTTC. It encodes CATSPGQNQGYTF.

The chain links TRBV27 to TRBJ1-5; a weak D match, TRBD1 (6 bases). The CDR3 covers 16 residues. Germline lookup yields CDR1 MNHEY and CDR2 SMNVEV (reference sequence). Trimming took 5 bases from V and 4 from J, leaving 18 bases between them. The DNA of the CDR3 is TGTGCCAGCAGTACTAGACAGGATTCCTATAATCAGCCCCAGCATTTT. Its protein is CASSTRQDSYNQPQHF.

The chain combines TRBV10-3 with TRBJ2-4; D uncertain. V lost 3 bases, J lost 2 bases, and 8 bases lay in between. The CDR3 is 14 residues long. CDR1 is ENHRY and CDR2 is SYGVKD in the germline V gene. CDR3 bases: TGTGCCATCAGTGAAGAGTTCCCCAAAAACATTCAGTACTTC. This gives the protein CAISEEFPKNIQYF.

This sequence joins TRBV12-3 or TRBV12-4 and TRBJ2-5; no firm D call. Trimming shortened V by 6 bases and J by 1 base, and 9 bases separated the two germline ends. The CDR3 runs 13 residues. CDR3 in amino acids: CASRGQIQETQYF. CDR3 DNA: TGTGCCAGCAGGGGTCAAATCCAAGAGACCCAGTACTTC.

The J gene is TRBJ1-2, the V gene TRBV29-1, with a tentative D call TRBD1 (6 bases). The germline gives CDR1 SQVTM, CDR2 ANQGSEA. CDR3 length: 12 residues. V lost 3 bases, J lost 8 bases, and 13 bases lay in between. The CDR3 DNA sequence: TGCAGCGTTGACGGTCAGGGGAACGGCTACACCTTC. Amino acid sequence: CSVDGQGNGYTF.

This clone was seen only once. CDR3 sequence (DNA): TGTGCCAGCAGCCAAGGAGGAGGCAGGTTGGGCACTGAAGCTTTCTTT. This gives the protein CASSQGGGRLGTEAFF. The rearrangement links TRBV3-1 (or the pseudogene TRBV3-2) to TRBJ1-1; D is ambiguous. Germline CDR1 LGHDT, CDR2 YNNKEL (reference sequence). The length of the CDR3 is 16 residues. Trimming pared 1 base from V and 4 bases from J, leaving 16 bases between.

Here the CDR3 reads CASKERESSETQYF. The CDR3 nucleotides are TGTGCCAGCAAGGAGCGGGAGTCGTCAGAGACCCAGTACTTC. This chain joins TRBV19 and TRBJ2-5, with TRBD2 identical over 8 bases. The CDR3 is made up of 14 amino acids. The germline CDR1 and CDR2 sequences are LNHDA and SQIVND (reference sequence). Trimming took 9 bases from V and 4 from J; bases not matched to a gene: 10.

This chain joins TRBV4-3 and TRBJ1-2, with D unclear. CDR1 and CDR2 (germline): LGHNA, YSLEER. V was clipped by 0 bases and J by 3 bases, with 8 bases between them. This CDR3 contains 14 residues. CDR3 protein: CASSQDDRDYGYTF. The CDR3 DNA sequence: TGCGCCAGCAGCCAAGACGATCGGGACTATGGCTACACCTTC.

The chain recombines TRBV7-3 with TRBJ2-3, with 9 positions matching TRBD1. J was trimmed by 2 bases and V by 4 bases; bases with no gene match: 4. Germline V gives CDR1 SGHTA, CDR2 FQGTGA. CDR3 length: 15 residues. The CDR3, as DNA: TGTGCCAGCAGCTCCGGACAGGGGAACACAGATACGCAGTATTTT. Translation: CASSSGQGNTDTQYF.

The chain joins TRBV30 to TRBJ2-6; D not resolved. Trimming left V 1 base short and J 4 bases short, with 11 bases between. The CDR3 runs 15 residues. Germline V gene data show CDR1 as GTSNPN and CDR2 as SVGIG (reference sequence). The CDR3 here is CAWSGGLPGANVLTF. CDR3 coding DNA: TGTGCCTGGAGTGGAGGCCTTCCGGGGGCCAACGTCCTGACTTTC.

This CDR3 is CASSKERGKVMVESPLHF. Here the CDR3 DNA reads TGTGCCAGCAGCAAAGAGCGGGGGAAGGTGATGGTAGAGTCACCCCTCCACTTT. The gene calls are TRBV21-1 and TRBJ1-6. TRBV21-1 constitutes a pseudogene. There are 18 residues in the CDR3.